A single sample gave rise to the 18 T cell receptor beta chains below, sequenced in a study of T cell clonality in common variable immunodeficiency (dated by TCRdb to 2014 to 2015). The library was generated by the immunoSEQ multiplex PCR assay. Here the immuneACCESS table is served through TCRdb, limited to in-frame sequences with V and J called. Missing clones are a known gap in these copies; in checked studies unresolved V genes cover under half, and the rest lacks a known reason. This sample has around 52,000 clones in the table, none counted a single time. 5.4% of the sample lies in the top ten. Material: peripheral blood mononuclear cells. The receptor set was obtained from a person aged 18-69 years in good health.

This clone was observed at least ten times. The read stops 3 residues short of the end of the CDR3; the missing end is completed from the germline J gene. The chain recombines TRBV20-1 with TRBJ2-5; no clear D. The CDR3 loop spans 14 amino acids. V lost 0 bases and J 2 bases, leaving 10 bases between the germline ends. Germline V gene lookup returns CDR1 DFQATT and CDR2 SNEGSKA (reference sequence). The CDR3 region is CSAREVAGQETQYF. The DNA read from the CDR3 is TGCAGTGCTAGAGAGGTGGCAGGACAAGAGACC.

At least ten counts were recorded for this clone. With the read ending 3 residues before the CDR3 end, the germline J gene is used to fill in that end. The chain uses TRBV19 and TRBJ2-5; TRBD2 aligns across 9 bases. V trimming: 3 bases; J trimming: 2 bases; junction bases outside the gene matches: 4. Germline CDR1 is LNHDA and CDR2 is SQIVND (reference sequence). The CDR3 covers 15 residues. CDR3 DNA, as far as it was read: TGTGCCAGTAGTATGCTAGCGGGGCAACAAGAGACC. This gives the protein CASSMLAGQQET. The complete CDR3 protein is CASSMLAGQQETQYF.

This clone was recorded many times. CDR3 bases read: TGTGCCAGCAGCCAAGTCGGGACAGGGGTCCCAGATACG. Amino acids: CASSQVGTGVPDT. The whole CDR3 sequence reads CASSQVGTGVPDTQYF. This chain uses TRBV4-2 with TRBJ2-3; 10 positions match TRBD1. The read comes to an end 3 residues before the CDR3 does, leaving the germline J gene to fill in the end. The junction had 5 bases not matched to a gene; V was cut back by 1 base and J by 4 bases. From germline, CDR1 is LGHNA and CDR2 YNFKEQ. The CDR3 contains 16 residues.

In its sample, this clone was seen many times. The CDR3 end is not reached by the read, which stops 3 residues before it; the germline J gene fills it in. The chain uses TRBV29-1 and TRBJ1-1; possible D gene TRBD1, 6 bases. V lost 4 bases and J 4 bases, leaving 13 bases between the germline ends. Germline-derived CDR1 and CDR2 are SQVTM and ANQGSEA. CDR3 size: 13 residues. The sequenced CDR3 bases are TGCAGCGTTGGGAGCAGGGGCTTCACTGAA. Protein: CSVGSRGFTE. The CDR3 in full is CSVGSRGFTEAFF.

This clone appeared many times. Coverage ceases 3 residues before the CDR3 finishes, and the germline J gene fills in the end. This chain links TRBV30 with TRBJ2-1, with 9 bases aligning to TRBD1. The CDR3 extends over 13 amino acids. The trim removed 1 base at V and 9 bases at J, leaving 4 bases unmatched. Germline loops: CDR1 GTSNPN, CDR2 SVGIG (reference sequence). CDR3 DNA, as far as it was read: TGTGCCTGGAGTGCGGACAGGGGAATTGAG. It translates to CAWSADRGIE. The CDR3 in full is CAWSADRGIEQFF.

This clone was seen many times. The CDR3 end lies 3 residues beyond the end of the read and is filled in from the germline J gene. The chain links TRBV20-1 to TRBJ2-1; no reliable D call. This CDR3 has 12 residues. Deletions cut 2 bases from V and 5 bases from J, with 7 bases between. Germline V gene data show CDR1 as DFQATT and CDR2 as SNEGSKA (reference sequence). The part of the CDR3 DNA that was read is TGCAGTGCTAGACCAGGTAACAATGAG. It codes for CSARPGNNE. The full CDR3 reads CSARPGNNEQFF.

This clone has at least ten counts. CDR3 DNA (partial): TGTGCCAGCTCACCAGGGACTAGCGGAGTTGGCACAGATACG. It codes for CASSPGTSGVGTDT. Given in full, the CDR3 is CASSPGTSGVGTDTQYF. V usage is TRBV18 and J usage is TRBJ2-3; 11 nucleotides line up with TRBD2. The CDR3 end falls 3 residues outside the read, so it is completed with the germline J gene. The CDR3 has 17 amino acids. Trimming took 2 bases from V and 1 from J; bases not matched to a gene: 5. The germline V gene encodes CDR1 KGHSH and CDR2 LQKENI.

This clone was seen repeatedly, ten times or more. The read ends 3 residues shy of where the CDR3 ends; the end is completed using the germline J gene. V usage is TRBV4-2 and J usage is TRBJ2-1, with 11 bases identical to TRBD2. The CDR3 spans 17 residues. V shed 4 bases, J shed 1 base, and the junction held 6 bases outside the gene matches. CDR1 is LGHNA and CDR2 is YNFKEQ in the germline V gene. The CDR3 DNA, read in part, is TGTGCCAGCAGCCCTTCGGGACTAGCGGATTCCTACAATGAG. The encoded protein is CASSPSGLADSYNE. In full, the CDR3 is CASSPSGLADSYNEQFF.

Ten or more counts support this clone. The read finishes 3 residues shy of the CDR3 end, and the germline J gene is used to complete it. The V call is TRBV15, the J call TRBJ1-6; D perhaps matches TRBD1 (6 bases). V dropped 0 bases and J dropped 10 bases, with 13 bases sitting between them. This CDR3 region has 15 residues. The germline V gene has CDR1 LNHNV and CDR2 YYDKDF (reference sequence). The sequenced part of the CDR3 DNA is TGTGCCACCAGCAGAGAAGGGGGAAACGGCTCACCC. Its translation: CATSREGGNGSP. The entire CDR3 protein is CATSREGGNGSPLHF.

This clone was observed at least ten times. The read ends 3 residues early relative to the CDR3; the germline J gene fills the gap. V and J are TRBV7-8 and TRBJ2-3, with TRBD2 identical over 12 bases. The CDR3 is 14 residues long. Germline CDR1 and CDR2: SGHVS and FQNEAQ. Losses at the gene ends were 8 bases for V and 3 bases for J; bases not matched to a gene: 3. Partial CDR3 DNA: TGTGCCAGCCGACTAGCGGGAGAAACAGATACG. It translates to CASRLAGETDT. The whole CDR3 protein is CASRLAGETDTQYF.

This clone was counted between two and nine times. From the germline J gene comes the end of the CDR3, since the read stops 3 residues before it. The chain links TRBV25-1 to TRBJ2-1; D may be TRBD1 (6 bases). The V gene lost 4 bases and the J gene lost 5 bases, with 9 bases spanning the gap. Germline values: CDR1 MGHDK, CDR2 SYGVNS. The CDR3 is made up of 13 amino acids. The CDR3 sequence: CASSGQADNEQFF. Incomplete CDR3 DNA: TGTGCCAGCAGTGGACAGGCAGACAATGAG. The full variable domain, in which reference TRBV25-1 and TRBJ2-1 provide the parts outside the CDR3, is EADIYQTPRYLVIGTGKKITLECSQTMGHDKMYWYQQDPGMELHLIHYSYGVNSTEKGDLSSESTVSRIRTEHFPLTLESARPSHTSQYLCASSGQADNEQFFGPGTRLTVL.

This clone was seen at least ten times. The CDR3 end is not reached by the read, which stops 3 residues before it; the germline J gene fills it in. This chain joins TRBV5-1 and TRBJ2-3; 13 positions agree with TRBD2. The V gene end was trimmed by 3 bases and the J gene end by 6 bases; junction bases not matched to a gene: 4. The germline V gene has CDR1 SGHRS and CDR2 YFSETQ. The CDR3 consists of 15 residues. Incomplete CDR3 DNA: TGCGCCAGCAGCTCGGGACTAGCGGGAATGGATACG. The encoded protein is CASSSGLAGMDT. The full CDR3 protein is CASSSGLAGMDTQYF.

This clone was seen at least ten times. Read data end 3 residues before the CDR3 end; the end is taken from the germline J gene. This rearrangement joins TRBV5-6 to TRBJ2-7, with 9 bases that match TRBD1. The J segment lost 1 base and the V segment lost 3 bases, leaving 5 bases of the junction unmatched. CDR3 length: 15 residues. From germline, CDR1 is SGHDT and CDR2 YYEEEE. The part of the CDR3 DNA that was read is TGTGCCAGCAGCTCGACGACAGGGGGATCCTACGAG. Amino acids: CASSSTTGGSYE. The complete CDR3 sequence is CASSSTTGGSYEQYF.

In its sample, this clone was seen many times. From the germline J gene comes the end of the CDR3, since the read stops 3 residues before it. The chain has TRBV18 and TRBJ2-7, with D perhaps TRBD2 (5 bases). The CDR3 totals 16 residues. Germline CDR1 is KGHSH and CDR2 is LQKENI. Trimming took 0 bases from V and 5 from J, leaving 17 bases between them. The CDR3 loop reads CASSPPTAGSVNEQYF. The sequenced part of the CDR3 DNA is TGTGCCAGCTCACCACCTACTGCGGGCTCGGTGAACGAG.

This clone was detected many times. The read ends 3 residues early relative to the CDR3; the germline J gene fills the gap. The chain has TRBV19 and TRBJ2-7; TRBD1 might be the D (6 bases). CDR3 length equals 15 residues. The V gene's germline CDR1 is LNHDA and CDR2 SQIVND (reference sequence). Trimming removed 3 bases from V and 2 bases from J, with 14 bases in between. CDR3 protein: CASSMGPDSAYEQYF. Incomplete CDR3 DNA: TGTGCCAGTAGTATGGGGCCGGACAGTGCCTACGAG.

Many counts were recorded for this clone. The sequenced CDR3 bases are TGCGCCAGCAGCTCGCAGGGAGACCCAAGCACAGATACG. This translates into CASSSQGDPSTDT. The whole CDR3 reads CASSSQGDPSTDTQYF. This chain connects TRBV5-1 to TRBJ2-3; either TRBD1 or TRBD2 may supply D (5 bases each). The read ends 3 residues before the CDR3 terminus; that terminus is restored from the germline J gene. Germline V CDR1 and CDR2: SGHRS, YFSETQ. The ends were cut back, 3 bases at V and 0 bases at J, with 14 bases in the middle. The CDR3 is 16 amino acids.

This clone was recorded many times. The observed sequence ends 3 residues before the CDR3 terminus, with the missing tail filled in from the germline J gene. The V gene is TRBV2, the J gene TRBJ2-1; D possibly matches TRBD1 or TRBD2 (6 bases each). Between the trimmed V and J ends, which lost 5 bases and 8 bases, there was a span of 13 bases. The CDR3 spans 13 residues. CDR1 and CDR2 from the germline V gene are SNHLY and FYNNEI. The covered CDR3 bases are TGTGCCAGCAGTACCAACAGGGAGGATGAG. It specifies CASSTNREDE. The CDR3 reads in full as CASSTNREDEQFF.

This clone occurred many times. The read ends 3 residues early relative to the CDR3; the germline J gene fills the gap. The rearrangement uses TRBV4-2 and TRBJ1-5, with TRBD1 matching over 8 bases. CDR3 length equals 15 residues. Trimming took 4 bases from V and 7 from J; bases not matched to a gene: 9. The germline V gene encodes CDR1 LGHNA and CDR2 YNFKEQ. The CDR3: CASSPRTGSRQPQHF. CDR3 bases read: TGTGCCAGCAGCCCTCGGACAGGGTCGAGACAGCCC.